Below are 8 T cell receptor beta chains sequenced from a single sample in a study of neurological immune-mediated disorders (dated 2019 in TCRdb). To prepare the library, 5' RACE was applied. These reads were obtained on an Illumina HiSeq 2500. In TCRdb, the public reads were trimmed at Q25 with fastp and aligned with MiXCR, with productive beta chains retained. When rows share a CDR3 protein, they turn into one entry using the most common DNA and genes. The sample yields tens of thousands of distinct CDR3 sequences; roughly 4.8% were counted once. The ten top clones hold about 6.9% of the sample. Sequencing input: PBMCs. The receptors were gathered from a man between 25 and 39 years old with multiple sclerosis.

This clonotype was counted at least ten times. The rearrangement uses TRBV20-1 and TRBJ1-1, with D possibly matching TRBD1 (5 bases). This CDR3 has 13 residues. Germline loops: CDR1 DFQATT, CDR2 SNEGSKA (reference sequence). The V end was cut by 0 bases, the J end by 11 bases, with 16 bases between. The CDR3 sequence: CSAREGPPGDAFF. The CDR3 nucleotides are TGCAGTGCTAGAGAGGGGCCCCCCGGGGATGCTTTCTTT.

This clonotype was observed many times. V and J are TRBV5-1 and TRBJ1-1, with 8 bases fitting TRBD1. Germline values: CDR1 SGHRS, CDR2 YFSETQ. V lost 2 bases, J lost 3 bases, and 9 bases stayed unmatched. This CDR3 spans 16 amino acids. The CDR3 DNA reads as TGCGCCAGCAGCTTTACGCAGGGGGCTGTCTACACTGAAGCTTTCTTT. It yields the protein CASSFTQGAVYTEAFF.

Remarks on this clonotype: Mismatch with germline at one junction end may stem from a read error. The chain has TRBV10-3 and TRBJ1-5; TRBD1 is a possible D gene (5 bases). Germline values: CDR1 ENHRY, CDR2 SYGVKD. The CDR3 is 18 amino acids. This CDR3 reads CAISESRVGGFSNQPQNF. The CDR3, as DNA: TGTGCCATCAGTGAGTCGAGGGTTGGGGGGTTTAGCAATCAGCCCCAGAATTTT.

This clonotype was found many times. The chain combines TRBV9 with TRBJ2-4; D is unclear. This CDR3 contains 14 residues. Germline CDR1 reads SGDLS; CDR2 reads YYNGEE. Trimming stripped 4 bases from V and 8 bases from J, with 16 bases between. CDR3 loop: CASSPGPHGDIQYF. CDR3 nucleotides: TGTGCCAGCAGCCCCGGCCCCCATGGTGACATTCAGTACTTC.

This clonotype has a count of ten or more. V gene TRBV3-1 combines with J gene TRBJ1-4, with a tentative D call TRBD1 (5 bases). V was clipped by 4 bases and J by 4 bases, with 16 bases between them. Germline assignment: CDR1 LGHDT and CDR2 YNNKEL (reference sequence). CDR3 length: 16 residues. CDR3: CASSPLKGRLNEKLFF. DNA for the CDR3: TGTGCCAGCAGCCCCCTAAAGGGACGGCTTAATGAAAAACTGTTTTTT.

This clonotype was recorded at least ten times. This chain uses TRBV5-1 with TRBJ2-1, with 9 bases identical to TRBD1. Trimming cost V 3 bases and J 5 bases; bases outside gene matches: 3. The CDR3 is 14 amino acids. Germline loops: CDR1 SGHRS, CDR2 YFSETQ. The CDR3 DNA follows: TGCGCCAGCAGCTGGGGACAGGGTCACAATGAGCAGTTCTTC. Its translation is CASSWGQGHNEQFF.

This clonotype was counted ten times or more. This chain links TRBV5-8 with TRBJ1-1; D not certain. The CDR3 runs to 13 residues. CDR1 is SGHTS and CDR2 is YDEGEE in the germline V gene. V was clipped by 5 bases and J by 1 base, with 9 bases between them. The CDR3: CASSPPWNTEAFF. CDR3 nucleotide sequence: TGTGCCAGCAGTCCTCCGTGGAACACTGAAGCTTTCTTT.

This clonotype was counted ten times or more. The CDR3 here is CASSEYRGLGYGYTF. CDR3 sequence (DNA): TGTGCCAGCAGTGAATACAGGGGCTTGGGCTATGGCTACACCTTC. The chain couples TRBV2 to TRBJ1-2, with 7 bases aligning to TRBD1. The V gene's germline CDR1 is SNHLY and CDR2 FYNNEI. With V trimmed by 2 bases and J by 4 bases, 7 bases remained unmatched. This CDR3 contains 15 residues.